This paragraph covers one T cell receptor (beta chain) sequence. Its antigen is currently unknown. Germline values: CDR1 LGHDT, CDR2 YNNKEL (reference sequence). CDR3 size: 16 residues. V was trimmed by 3 bases and J by 1 base, leaving 14 bases between them. Every sample yielded at least 6.5 million isolated PBMCs. Total RNA, at least 5 micrograms per sample, came from PBMCs. Next came a second PCR, run for about 6 to 11 cycles, which used a sample-barcoded 5' primer along with a J-beta primer mix. The template-switch adaptor was a 5' adaptor with 12 random nucleotides. It tagged each cDNA molecule. TCRdb itself ran the 5' RACE reads through MiXCR, one entry per CDR3 protein. Among 1.8 million or so distinct CDR3 sequences, about 39% were seen once, and the ten largest hold 20% to 25%. This sample was taken from a study of blood T cells in healthy people across ages. Whole-study results and caveats: Unknown CMV status may confound age-related changes in expanded clones.

The chain employs TRBV3-1 and TRBJ2-3; tentative D call: TRBD1 (6 bases). The sample comprised blood. The receptor's source is a human donor in good health. CDR3 coding DNA: TGTGCCAGCAGCCAGTCCGGGACAATCCGCACAGATACGCAGTATTTT. It encodes CASSQSGTIRTDTQYF.